These 18 T cell receptor beta chains share one sample of origin, sequenced in a study of cytomegalovirus exposure and HLA in healthy donors. The assay was immunoSEQ multiplex PCR, and TCRdb's table has in-frame clones only and misses some. The sample yields tens of thousands of clones, nearly 95% seen once. What was sequenced was PBMCs. These receptors were obtained from a woman aged 18-29 years in good health and CMV-seronegative.

Here the CDR3 DNA reads TGTGCCAGCAGTTTCCGGGACACCTTCCCCTACGAGCAGTACTTC. Translated: CASSFRDTFPYEQYF. The chain employs TRBV6-5 and TRBJ2-7, with D possibly TRBD1 on 6 matching bases. V was clipped by 4 bases and J by 2 bases, with 15 bases between them. CDR3 length: 15 amino acids. Germline values: CDR1 MNHEY, CDR2 SVGAGI.

The chain joins TRBV27 to TRBJ2-7, with TRBD1 matching over 8 bases. Germline V gives CDR1 MNHEY, CDR2 SMNVEV (reference sequence). The CDR3 is 16 amino acids. Trimming at V came to 3 bases and at J to 7 bases, leaving 14 bases not matched to a gene. CDR3 bases: TGTGCCAGCAGTTTGTACGGACAGGGAAGGGTGGGGGAGCAGTACTTC. Protein sequence: CASSLYGQGRVGEQYF.

This chain links TRBV6-1 with TRBJ2-3; D ambiguous. V shed 6 bases and J shed 5 bases, with 6 bases lying between them. Germline CDR1 reads MNHNS; CDR2 reads SASEGT. The CDR3 consists of 11 residues. This CDR3 reads CASRGGDTQYF. In nucleotides, the CDR3 is TGTGCCAGCAGAGGCGGAGATACGCAGTATTTT.

The V and J genes are TRBV2 and TRBJ2-3; 12 bases are a match to TRBD2. The germline CDR1 and CDR2 sequences are SNHLY and FYNNEI. With 7 bases clipped from V and 3 bases from J, the junction kept 11 bases outside the gene matches. The CDR3 is 17 residues long. The CDR3 sequence is CASIGLAGGPWTDTQYF. The CDR3 nucleotides read TGTGCCAGCATAGGTCTAGCGGGAGGGCCGTGGACAGATACGCAGTATTTT.

The V and J genes are TRBV4-1 and TRBJ1-3; TRBD1 is a possible D gene (6 bases). Trimming pared 1 base from V and 2 bases from J, leaving 9 bases between. The CDR3 totals 15 residues. The germline CDR1 and CDR2 sequences are MGHRA and YSYEKL. The CDR3 sequence: CASSQGQEPGNTIYF. The CDR3, as DNA: TGCGCCAGCAGCCAAGGACAGGAGCCTGGAAACACCATATATTTT.

This chain links TRBV5-5 with TRBJ2-7; TRBD1 agrees at 9 bases. From germline, CDR1 is SGHKS and CDR2 YYEKEE (reference sequence). The CDR3 has 15 amino acids. V trimming: 4 bases; J trimming: 2 bases; junction bases outside the gene matches: 7. Here the CDR3 DNA reads TGTGCCAGCAGCAGGCCGACAGGGGGACCCTACGAGCAGTACTTC. This gives the protein CASSRPTGGPYEQYF.

The chain has TRBV19 and TRBJ1-1, with 8 bases fitting TRBD1. The ends lost 4 bases at V and 1 base at J; junction bases unmatched: 17. Germline V gene sequence: CDR1 LNHDA, CDR2 SQIVND (reference sequence). This CDR3 has 19 amino acids. CDR3 DNA sequence: TGTGCCAGTAGTAAAAGCTTACTGGGACCGGGACAGGCGAACACTGAAGCTTTCTTT. Translation: CASSKSLLGPGQANTEAFF.

The chain links TRBV10-3 to TRBJ1-1; no clear D. Germline loops: CDR1 ENHRY, CDR2 SYGVKD. The V end lost 0 bases, the J end lost 0 bases, and 8 bases lay between the germline ends. The CDR3 contains 15 residues. The CDR3 nucleotides are TGTGCCATCAGTGAGTCTATTGCGGTGAACACTGAAGCTTTCTTT. Translating gives CAISESIAVNTEAFF.

The J gene is TRBJ2-7, the V gene TRBV7-2, with no clear D. Germline-derived CDR1 and CDR2 are SGHTA and FQGNSA. V was pared by 5 bases and J by 4 bases, with 18 bases between. The CDR3 is made up of 15 amino acids. The CDR3 coding sequence is TGTGCCAGCAGCCCCGCTGTAGGCAGAGCGTACGAGCAGTACTTC. This sequence encodes CASSPAVGRAYEQYF.

The chain joins TRBV10-3 to TRBJ1-1; the match to TRBD1 covers 10 bases. This CDR3 is built from 15 residues. Losses at the gene ends were 5 bases for V and 5 bases for J; bases not matched to a gene: 8. Germline CDR1 and CDR2: ENHRY and SYGVKD. CDR3 bases: TGTGCCATCAGTTATCGGGACAGGGGAGAGACTGAAGCTTTCTTT. Protein product: CAISYRDRGETEAFF.

The chain employs TRBV7-9 and TRBJ2-1; 13 bases fit TRBD2. Germline V lookup: CDR1 SEHNR, CDR2 FQNEAQ (reference sequence). J gave up 0 bases and V 4 bases, and 6 bases lay outside the gene matches. The CDR3 spans 18 residues. The CDR3 loop is CASSSRLAGGSSYNEQFF. The DNA for the CDR3 is TGTGCCAGCAGCTCCCGACTAGCGGGGGGCAGCTCCTACAATGAGCAGTTCTTC. Based on the CDR3 plus reference TRBV7-9 and TRBJ2-1, the full variable domain is DTGVSQNPRHKITKRGQNVTFRCDPISEHNRLYWYRQTLGQGPEFLTYFQNEAQLEKSRLLSDRFSAERPKGSFSTLEIQRTEQGDSAMYLCASSSRLAGGSSYNEQFFGPGTRLTVL.

The chain couples TRBV2 to TRBJ2-3; unclear D gene. The germline V gene encodes CDR1 SNHLY and CDR2 FYNNEI. Trimming removed 4 bases at V and 5 bases at J, with 7 bases between. CDR3 length equals 12 residues. CDR3: CASSGHRDTQYF. CDR3 DNA sequence: TGTGCCAGCAGTGGCCACAGAGATACGCAGTATTTT. The variable domain in full, completed from reference TRBV2 and TRBJ2-3, reads EPEVTQTPSHQVTQMGQEVILRCVPISNHLYFYWYRQILGQKVEFLVSFYNNEISEKSEIFDDQFSVERPDGSNFTLKIRSTKLEDSAMYFCASSGHRDTQYFGPGTRLTVL.

The V call is TRBV30, the J call TRBJ2-3; 10 nucleotides match TRBD2. The CDR3 is made up of 17 amino acids. Per the germline V gene, CDR1 is GTSNPN and CDR2 is SVGIG (reference sequence). Unmatched junction bases numbered 11, after V lost 1 base and J lost 4 bases. The CDR3 nucleotides read TGTGCCTGGAGTGGCTCCTCGGAGCTAGCGGGAGCAGATACGCAGTATTTT. This translates into CAWSGSSELAGADTQYF.

This chain connects TRBV2 to TRBJ1-5; no definite D call. Germline loops: CDR1 SNHLY, CDR2 FYNNEI. V lost 7 bases and J lost 6, with 16 bases in between. This CDR3 spans 14 amino acids. CDR3 residues: CASTDGVSIQPQHF. CDR3 nucleotides: TGTGCCAGCACCGACGGGGTTTCGATTCAGCCCCAGCATTTT.

The genes are TRBV6-1 and TRBJ2-1; possible D gene TRBD2, 6 bases. The V gene's germline CDR1 is MNHNS and CDR2 SASEGT. The V and J ends lost 3 bases and 8 bases respectively, with 17 bases between them. This CDR3 comprises 15 residues. In DNA form, the CDR3 reads TGTGCCAGCAGTGAGGGTAGCGGTGGCACGGATGAGCAGTTCTTC. This translates into CASSEGSGGTDEQFF.

This clone showed up just once. This chain links TRBV4-2 with TRBJ1-2, with 7 bases fitting TRBD1. Looked up from germline, CDR1 is LGHNA and CDR2 is YNFKEQ. CDR3 size: 14 residues. The V segment lost 5 bases and the J segment 8 bases; nucleotides outside the gene matches: 11. The CDR3 sequence is CASSSGTDLQGYTF. CDR3 nucleotides: TGTGCCAGCAGCTCCGGGACAGACCTCCAGGGCTACACCTTC.

CDR3 loop: CAWSVRSSGYEQYF. As DNA, the CDR3 is TGTGCCTGGAGTGTAAGGAGCTCGGGCTACGAGCAGTACTTC. J is TRBJ2-7 and V is TRBV30; D is unresolved. V was clipped by 0 bases and J by 3 bases, with 12 bases between them. Germline CDR1 is GTSNPN and CDR2 is SVGIG (reference sequence). This CDR3 is built from 14 residues.

J is TRBJ2-7 and V is TRBV10-3; D is undetermined. This CDR3 contains 13 residues. The germline gives CDR1 ENHRY, CDR2 SYGVKD. V lost 3 bases to trimming and J lost 3 bases, with 9 bases between them. The CDR3 region is CAISESPSYEQYF. CDR3 nucleotide sequence: TGTGCCATCAGTGAATCACCGAGCTACGAGCAGTACTTC.